These 10 T cell receptor beta chains came from one sample sequenced in a study of cytomegalovirus exposure and HLA in healthy donors. The protocol was immunoSEQ multiplex PCR, while the TCRdb copy is restricted to in-frame clones and leaves out a portion. The profile shows over 75,000 clones, 85% of them singletons. The sequencing input was PBMCs. Receptor source: a man between 18 and 29 years old in good health and CMV-seropositive.

V is TRBV28 and J is TRBJ2-5, with 10 nucleotides matching TRBD1. The ends lost 4 bases at V and 5 bases at J; junction bases unmatched: 4. Germline V lookup: CDR1 MDHEN, CDR2 SYDVKM. This CDR3 comprises 14 residues. This CDR3 is CASSYGTGVETQYF. Written as DNA, the CDR3 is TGTGCCAGCAGTTACGGGACAGGGGTGGAGACCCAGTACTTC.

This clone is a singleton in its sample. The chain recombines TRBV25-1 with TRBJ1-4, with a possible D match to TRBD1 (6 bases). Germline V gives CDR1 MGHDK, CDR2 SYGVNS. Trimming pared 6 bases from V and 6 bases from J, leaving 14 bases between. The CDR3 is made up of 14 amino acids. CDR3 in amino acids: CASRARDNDEKLFF. CDR3 DNA: TGTGCCAGCAGAGCTCGGGACAACGATGAAAAACTGTTTTTT. Complete variable domain (other parts from reference TRBV25-1 and TRBJ1-4): EADIYQTPRYLVIGTGKKITLECSQTMGHDKMYWYQQDPGMELHLIHYSYGVNSTEKGDLSSESTVSRIRTEHFPLTLESARPSHTSQYLCASRARDNDEKLFFGSGTQLSVL.

V and J are TRBV29-1 and TRBJ2-3; D is unresolved. Between the trimmed V and J ends, which lost 3 bases and 4 bases, there was a span of 8 bases. The germline CDR1 and CDR2 sequences are SQVTM and ANQGSEA. This CDR3 contains 12 residues. Here the CDR3 DNA reads TGCAGCGTTGATTTCGCAGCAGATACGCAGTATTTT. Amino acids: CSVDFAADTQYF.

CDR3 sequence reads: CASSLLGQNNEQFF. CDR3 nucleotide sequence: TGTGCCAGCAGTTTACTGGGACAGAACAATGAGCAGTTCTTC. This chain joins TRBV28 and TRBJ2-1; 7 nucleotides agree with TRBD1. The CDR3 has 14 residues. From germline, CDR1 is MDHEN and CDR2 SYDVKM. The V segment lost 2 bases and the J segment 5 bases; nucleotides outside the gene matches: 3. Based on the CDR3 plus reference TRBV28 and TRBJ2-1, the full variable domain is DVKVTQSSRYLVKRTGEKVFLECVQDMDHENMFWYRQDPGLGLRLIYFSYDVKMKEKGDIPEGYSVSREKKERFSLILESASTNQTSMYLCASSLLGQNNEQFFGPGTRLTVL.

The chain recombines TRBV7-9 with TRBJ1-4; D is uncertain. Deletions cut 1 base from V and 0 bases from J, with 12 bases between. Germline lookup yields CDR1 SEHNR and CDR2 FQNEAQ (reference sequence). The CDR3 length is 17 residues. CDR3 sequence reads: CASSLVRQESTNEKLFF. CDR3 nucleotides: TGTGCCAGCAGCTTAGTAAGACAAGAGTCAACTAATGAAAAACTGTTTTTT.

For this clone: Given a much more abundant clone one base away, this may be a read error. The CDR3 spells CASSLGQYNEKLFF. The DNA for the CDR3 is TGCGCCAGCAGCTTGGGACAGTATAATGAAAAACTGTTTTTT. The chain employs TRBV5-1 and TRBJ1-4, with D perhaps TRBD1 (5 bases). The CDR3 extends over 14 amino acids. Trimming removed 0 bases from V and 4 bases from J, with 7 bases in between. The germline gives CDR1 SGHRS, CDR2 YFSETQ.

The chain links TRBV7-2 to TRBJ2-7; 7 nucleotides agree with TRBD1. V shed 5 bases, J shed 1 base, and the junction held 5 bases outside the gene matches. The CDR3 length is 14 residues. Germline V lookup: CDR1 SGHTA, CDR2 FQGNSA. The CDR3, as DNA: TGTGCCAGCAGCCCCCCGGGACAGTCCTACGAGCAGTACTTC. It yields the protein CASSPPGQSYEQYF.

V and J are TRBV19 and TRBJ2-1; D is perhaps TRBD2 (6 bases). The length of the CDR3 is 14 residues. V lost 3 bases, J lost 8 bases, and 14 bases lay in between. Per germline, CDR1 LNHDA and CDR2 SQIVND (reference sequence). CDR3 sequence reads: CASSIRETRDEQFF. The CDR3 nucleotides are TGTGCCAGTAGTATTCGGGAGACGAGGGATGAGCAGTTCTTC.

V gene TRBV28 combines with J gene TRBJ1-5; D not certain. CDR3 length equals 14 residues. Germline V gene data show CDR1 as MDHEN and CDR2 as SYDVKM. V gave up 4 bases and J gave up 5 bases, with 12 bases separating them. In DNA form, the CDR3 reads TGTGCCAGCAGTTCCCTCCCACGAGATCAGCCCCAGCATTTT. This gives the protein CASSSLPRDQPQHF.

This chain uses TRBV6-6 with TRBJ2-5; 8 bases line up with TRBD2. Germline CDR1 reads MNHNY; CDR2 reads SVGAGI (reference sequence). V was pared by 6 bases and J by 2 bases, with 8 bases of the junction left unmatched. The CDR3 runs to 15 residues. The CDR3: CASSYGTSDQETQYF. The CDR3 DNA follows: TGTGCCAGCAGCTACGGGACTAGTGATCAAGAGACCCAGTACTTC.